This entry lists 24 T cell receptor beta chains sequenced from one sample in a study of response to subunit inactivated influenza vaccine. One entry per CDR3 protein results from TCRdb running MiXCR on the RT-PCR reads. The sample has approximately 530,000 distinct CDR3 sequences; approximately 7.7% are singletons. Specimen: PBMCs from blood, collected approximately 25 months after vaccination. These receptors were collected from a man aged 50 to 75 who received an inactivated influenza vaccine.

This clonotype was counted many times. The chain employs TRBV7-6 and TRBJ1-5; D is perhaps TRBD1 (5 bases). The germline gives CDR1 SGHVS, CDR2 FNYEAQ. The CDR3 runs to 13 residues. Trimming removed 5 bases at V and 7 bases at J, with 12 bases between. CDR3 sequence reads: CASSTNQGQPQHF. CDR3 nucleotides: TGTGCCAGCAGCACGAACCAGGGCCAGCCCCAGCATTTT.

The rearrangement joins TRBV12-3 or TRBV12-4 to TRBJ2-1, with TRBD2 matching 7 bases. The CDR3 extends over 18 amino acids. The J segment lost 1 base and the V segment lost 6 bases, leaving 15 bases of the junction unmatched. CDR3 protein: CASSGRTSAKASYNEQFF. The CDR3 DNA reads as TGTGCCAGCAGCGGAAGAACTAGCGCCAAAGCATCCTACAATGAGCAGTTCTTC.

This clonotype appeared a few times. The rearrangement uses TRBV7-6 and TRBJ2-1; D might be TRBD1 or TRBD2, each matching 5 bases. Germline V lookup: CDR1 SGHVS, CDR2 FNYEAQ. Trimming pared 0 bases from V and 0 bases from J, leaving 18 bases between. There are 19 residues in the CDR3. CDR3 region: CASSLAPSGPSVSYNEQFF. The CDR3 coding sequence is TGTGCCAGCAGCTTAGCCCCATCGGGGCCTTCCGTCTCCTACAATGAGCAGTTCTTC.

This chain joins TRBV19 and TRBJ1-6, with unresolved D. Germline CDR1 LNHDA, CDR2 SQIVND (reference sequence). This CDR3 contains 12 residues. Trimming removed 3 bases at V and 11 bases at J, with 8 bases between. The CDR3 here is CASSIAGAPLHF. In nucleotides, the CDR3 is TGTGCCAGTAGTATCGCGGGAGCACCCCTCCACTTT.

The chain uses TRBV6-5 and TRBJ2-3; D possibly uses TRBD1 or TRBD2 (5 bases each). Trimming took 2 bases from V and 6 from J, leaving 9 bases between them. Germline V gene sequence: CDR1 MNHEY, CDR2 SVGAGI. This CDR3 has 13 residues. The CDR3 DNA is TGTGCCAGCAGTTACCGAGGGGAGGATACGCAGTATTTT. Protein: CASSYRGEDTQYF.

This clonotype has a count of ten or more. This chain joins TRBV6-5 and TRBJ1-1; TRBD1 is a possible D gene (5 bases). CDR3 size: 12 residues. Germline CDR1 reads MNHEY; CDR2 reads SVGAGI. Trimming shortened V by 2 bases and J by 8 bases, and 9 bases separated the two germline ends. CDR3 bases: TGTGCCAGCAGTTACGACAGTCGGGAAGCTTTCTTT. Amino acid sequence: CASSYDSREAFF.

This clonotype occurred a few times. This chain connects TRBV14 to TRBJ2-7, with D perhaps TRBD1 (5 bases). This CDR3 spans 15 amino acids. Per the germline V gene, CDR1 is SGHDN and CDR2 is FVKESK. V lost 1 base to trimming and J lost 4 bases, with 14 bases between them. The CDR3 protein is CASSQVRGAGYEQYF. CDR3 bases: TGTGCCAGCAGCCAAGTTAGGGGCGCTGGGTACGAGCAGTACTTC.

The genes are TRBV6-2 or TRBV6-3 and TRBJ2-2; 9 nucleotides agree with TRBD1. The CDR3 has 16 amino acids. Germline trimming cut 2 bases from V and 1 base from J; bases unmatched to any gene: 2. Germline loops: CDR1 MNHEY, CDR2 SVGEGT. The CDR3: CASSYPTGGNTGELFF. The CDR3 DNA is TGTGCCAGCAGTTACCCGACAGGGGGGAACACCGGGGAGCTGTTTTTT.

This clonotype showed up many times. The chain combines TRBV5-1 with TRBJ1-1; 9 bases align to TRBD1. CDR3 length: 15 residues. Germline loops: CDR1 SGHRS, CDR2 YFSETQ. V dropped 5 bases and J dropped 6; count of bases not matched to a gene: 11. The CDR3 region has the DNA TGCGCCAGCAGAGATACCCGACAGGGGGTTGCTGAAGCTTTCTTT. Its translation is CASRDTRQGVAEAFF.

This clonotype was seen a few times. V gene TRBV4-3 combines with J gene TRBJ1-1, with unresolved D. Germline values: CDR1 LGHNA, CDR2 YSLEER. V was pared by 0 bases and J by 4 bases, with 12 bases between. The CDR3 is 15 residues long. The CDR3 is CASSQEVVRSTEAFF. In DNA, the CDR3 is TGCGCCAGCAGCCAAGAAGTGGTACGGAGCACTGAAGCTTTCTTT.

The table lists this clonotype with a few counts. J is TRBJ2-1 and V is TRBV30; D may be TRBD1 (6 bases). Germline V lookup: CDR1 GTSNPN, CDR2 SVGIG (reference sequence). V was shortened by 4 bases and J by 10 bases, with 32 bases between the two germline ends. CDR3 size: 18 residues. The CDR3 loop reads CAWTKWINKMWCRGEQFF. The CDR3 DNA follows: TGTGCCTGGACAAAATGGATAAACAAAATGTGGTGCAGGGGAGAGCAGTTCTTC.

The chain is built from TRBV6-2 or TRBV6-3 and TRBJ1-1; D perhaps matches TRBD1 (5 bases). V dropped 2 bases and J dropped 6 bases, with 10 bases sitting between them. The V gene's germline CDR1 is MNHEY and CDR2 SVGEGT. This CDR3 contains 13 residues. The CDR3 nucleotides read TGTGCCAGCAGTTACACGACAGACTCTGAAGCTTTCTTT. Protein sequence: CASSYTTDSEAFF.

This chain joins TRBV28 and TRBJ1-6, with D possibly being TRBD1 (5 bases). Germline V gene lookup returns CDR1 MDHEN and CDR2 SYDVKM. Trimming removed 4 bases from V and 13 bases from J, with 20 bases in between. This CDR3 spans 15 amino acids. In nucleotides, the CDR3 is TGTGCCAGCAGTTCCGGGGGACGGAAAGTTTCGCCCCTCCACTTT. This gives the protein CASSSGGRKVSPLHF.

Note on this clonotype: This sequence may be a read error, since a much larger clone differs from it by one base. This chain joins TRBV20-1 and TRBJ1-5; D not certain. This CDR3 has 15 residues. The V gene's germline CDR1 is DFQATT and CDR2 SNEGSKA (reference sequence). In DNA form, the CDR3 reads TGCAGTGCTAGTAAGTTTTTGGGAGTAGATCAGCTCCAGCATTTT. It specifies CSASKFLGVDQLQHF.

With regard to this clonotype: An end of the junction differs from the germline gene, which may be a read error. V and J are TRBV12-3 or TRBV12-4 and TRBJ2-3, with D possibly TRBD2 on 5 matching bases. The CDR3 has 14 residues. CDR3 in amino acids: CACSPGPKRDAQYF. Here the CDR3 DNA reads TGTGCCTGCAGCCCGGGCCCCAAGAGGGATGCGCAGTATTTT.

This clonotype was seen a few times. The chain links TRBV4-2 to TRBJ2-7; the match to TRBD2 covers 13 bases. Trimming took 3 bases from V and 2 from J; bases not matched to a gene: 4. Germline assignment: CDR1 LGHNA and CDR2 YNFKEQ. The CDR3 covers 16 residues. CDR3 coding DNA: TGTGCCAGCAGCCAGGCCGGGACTAGCGGGACCTACGAGCAGTACTTC. Protein: CASSQAGTSGTYEQYF.

There are many counts of this clonotype. This chain connects TRBV7-9 to TRBJ2-5; TRBD1 is a possible D gene (6 bases). The CDR3 has 14 residues. The germline V and J ends were trimmed by 5 bases and 5 bases, with 15 bases remaining between them. The germline gives CDR1 SEHNR, CDR2 FQNEAQ (reference sequence). CDR3 sequence (DNA): TGTGCCAGCAGCCAACAGGGCAACATCGAGACCCAGTACTTC. It encodes CASSQQGNIETQYF.

The rearrangement links TRBV28 to TRBJ2-1, with TRBD1 matching 8 bases. This CDR3 has 15 amino acids. In germline, CDR1 is MDHEN, CDR2 SYDVKM. Unmatched junction bases numbered 7, after V lost 6 bases and J lost 3 bases. DNA of the CDR3: TGTGCCAGCAGGATTCAGGGGGCGAACTACAATGAGCAGTTCTTC. Translation: CASRIQGANYNEQFF.

This clonotype was seen ten or more times. This chain uses TRBV20-1 with TRBJ2-3; 7 positions match TRBD2. The CDR3 sequence is 17 residues long. The ends lost 1 base at V and 4 bases at J; junction bases unmatched: 14. Looked up from germline, CDR1 is DFQATT and CDR2 is SNEGSKA (reference sequence). CDR3 region: CSARVPLGTKFPDTQYF. CDR3 coding DNA: TGCAGTGCTAGAGTCCCCCTTGGGACTAAGTTCCCAGATACGCAGTATTTT.

This clonotype was seen a handful of times. This chain joins TRBV20-1 and TRBJ2-6; the match to TRBD2 covers 7 bases. The CDR3 spans 14 residues. V dropped 4 bases and J dropped 4; count of bases not matched to a gene: 4. CDR1 is DFQATT, CDR2 SNEGSKA, per germline (reference sequence). The CDR3 region has the DNA TGCAGTGCTACCACTAGCGCCGGGGCCAACGTCCTGACTTTC. Residues: CSATTSAGANVLTF.

The V gene is TRBV20-1, the J gene TRBJ2-1; 10 nucleotides line up with TRBD2. Per the germline V gene, CDR1 is DFQATT and CDR2 is SNEGSKA (reference sequence). The CDR3 has 17 amino acids. With 3 bases clipped from V and 4 bases from J, the junction kept 12 bases outside the gene matches. CDR3 DNA sequence: TGCAGTGCTAGTTACCTTCTAGCGGGAGTGAGGTACAATGAGCAGTTCTTC. Protein sequence: CSASYLLAGVRYNEQFF.

The chain is built from TRBV6-2 or TRBV6-3 and TRBJ1-5; the D gene is possibly TRBD1 (5 bases). Per the germline V gene, CDR1 is MNHEY and CDR2 is SVGEGT. V was shortened by 3 bases and J by 1 base, with 16 bases between the two germline ends. This CDR3 comprises 17 residues. The CDR3 region is CASSYDLAGLSNQPQHF. CDR3 DNA sequence: TGTGCCAGCAGTTATGATTTGGCAGGGTTGAGCAATCAGCCCCAGCATTTT.

The genes are TRBV5-5 and TRBJ2-7, with no clear D. The CDR3 is 13 residues long. V lost 2 bases, J lost 0 bases, and 6 bases lay in between. Germline V gives CDR1 SGHKS, CDR2 YYEKEE (reference sequence). The CDR3 nucleotides read TGTGCCAGCAGCTTAACCCCCTCCTACGAGCAGTACTTC. This codes for CASSLTPSYEQYF.

This clonotype showed up many times. This chain joins TRBV4-3 and TRBJ2-2; 7 bases map to TRBD2. From germline, CDR1 is LGHNA and CDR2 YSLEER. Trimming cost V 5 bases and J 2 bases; bases outside gene matches: 2. This CDR3 region has 14 residues. The CDR3 reads CASSAGVNTGELFF. The CDR3 DNA reads TGCGCCAGCAGCGCGGGGGTCAACACCGGGGAGCTGTTTTTT.